This is a list of T cell receptor beta chains from one sample in a study of shared clonotypes between healthy human individuals. Profiled with immunoSEQ multiplex PCR; TCRdb holds only in-frame clones, not every one. The table records approximately 500,000 clones, approximately 95% of them present only once. The material sequenced was naive CD4+ T cells sorted from blood. The receptors were sampled from a woman aged 30 to 39 in good health. The CDR3 runs from the conserved cysteine through the conserved F or W. A D gene is named only where the DNA matches it firmly. Rows give clone size only sometimes, using once, few, many, or a class for an expanded clone.

v_call,clone_size,j_call,d_call,cdr3_nt,cdr3_aa
TRBV19,NA,TRBJ2-1,TRBD2,TGTGCCAGTAGTATAGCCGCTAGCGGGAGCTCCTACAATGAGCAGTTCTTC,CASSIAASGSSYNEQFF
TRBV12-5,NA,TRBJ1-3,TRBD1,TGTGCTAGTGCTAGGGGGCCTGGAAACACCATATATTTT,CASARGPGNTIYF
TRBV28,NA,TRBJ1-4,NA,TGTGCCAGCAGCCCTATGAAGAGGGGTCAGATTGAAAAACTGTTTTTT,CASSPMKRGQIEKLFF
TRBV5-1,once,TRBJ2-7,TRBD1,TGCGCCAGCAGCTTGGCCGGGACAGGGGCTTACGAGCAGTACTTC,CASSLAGTGAYEQYF
TRBV18,NA,TRBJ1-1,NA,TGTGCCAGCTCACCGTCAGTGAACACTGAAGCTTTCTTT,CASSPSVNTEAFF
TRBV11-3,NA,TRBJ2-7,NA,TGTGCCAGCAGCTCAACTAGCTCCCCCTACGAGCAGTACTTC,CASSSTSSPYEQYF
TRBV4-1,NA,TRBJ2-7,TRBD1,TGCGCCAGCAGCCAATGGACAGGGGGCGACGAGCAGTACTTC,CASSQWTGGDEQYF
TRBV20-1,NA,TRBJ2-5,NA,TGCAGTGCCAGGTTGGGAACCCAGTACTTC,CSARLGTQYF
TRBV15,NA,TRBJ2-7,NA,TGTGCCACCAGCCCCTGGCCAAGCTACGAGCAGTACTTC,CATSPWPSYEQYF
TRBV28,NA,TRBJ2-7,NA,TGTGCCAGCAGTTGGCCCCGAGGAGGCTTCTACGAGCAGTACTTC,CASSWPRGGFYEQYF
TRBV27,NA,TRBJ1-1,TRBD1,TGTGCCAGCAGTTCCGACAGGGGGCCCGAAGCTTTCTTT,CASSSDRGPEAFF
TRBV10-3,NA,TRBJ2-5,TRBD2,TGTGCCATCAGTGATTCCAGCGGGGCTGCCCAAGAGACCCAGTACTTC,CAISDSSGAAQETQYF
TRBV28,NA,TRBJ2-7,NA,TGTGCCAGCAGTCCCTACTGGCGCAGCAGCTCCTACGAGCAGTACTTC,CASSPYWRSSSYEQYF
TRBV7-8,NA,TRBJ1-5,TRBD1,TGTGCCAGCAGCTTGGGGACAGGCCGGAATCAGCCCCAGCATTTT,CASSLGTGRNQPQHF
TRBV28,NA,TRBJ2-1,TRBD2,TGTGCCACCACCGCCAAAATGGGACTAGCGGGAGTAGGTGAGCAGTTCTTC,CATTAKMGLAGVGEQFF
TRBV11-2,NA,TRBJ1-1,NA,TGTGCCAGCAGCTTATTCCCAGGACAAGGGAACACTGAAGCTTTCTTT,CASSLFPGQGNTEAFF
TRBV11-2,NA,TRBJ1-2,TRBD1,TGTGCCAGCAGCCCGACGGACAGGGCTGATGGCTACACCTTC,CASSPTDRADGYTF
TRBV7-9,once,TRBJ1-5,TRBD1,TGTGCCAGCAGCGCCGACAGGGGGTTCAATCAGCCCCAGCATTTT,CASSADRGFNQPQHF
TRBV28,NA,TRBJ2-3,NA,TGTGCCAGCAGTTTCGGAGGGGCGGGCACAGATACGCAGTATTTT,CASSFGGAGTDTQYF
TRBV5-4,NA,TRBJ2-1,NA,TGTGCCAGCAGCTTGTTGCAGGGGACGCACAATGAGCAGTTCTTC,CASSLLQGTHNEQFF
TRBV18,NA,TRBJ1-1,TRBD1,TGTGCCAGCTCACCAGACAGGGTTGTGGCTACTGAAGCTTTCTTT,CASSPDRVVATEAFF
TRBV28,NA,TRBJ2-5,NA,TGTGCCAGCAGCATCCCCCCGGGGCTCGGGAGTGAGACCCAGTACTTC,CASSIPPGLGSETQYF
TRBV5-1,once,TRBJ2-3,NA,TGCGCCAGCAGCGCACGGGACGCCTCAGCAGATACGCAGTATTTT,CASSARDASADTQYF